The present entry profiles one TCR beta chain with its context. Germline assignment: CDR1 SGHNT and CDR2 YENEEA. The CDR3 consists of 16 residues. With 1 base removed from V and 0 bases from J, the gap between germline ends came to 10 bases. Documented time point: sample taken at primary tumor resection. Tumor, nontumor lung or frozen PBMC supplied whole RNA that was sequenced unsorted. TCRdb independently ran MiXCR on the 5' RACE reads; one entry per CDR3 protein. The sample carries tens of thousands of distinct CDR3 sequences, more than 10% recorded once. The data belong to a study of spatial heterogeneity in lung cancer.

The chain recombines TRBV11-3 with TRBJ1-3; D remains unclear. Material: PBMCs, obtained at surgery. The receptor was derived from a male donor with early-stage non-small cell lung cancer. The CDR3 loop reads CASSLGGMDSGNTIYF. The DNA of the CDR3 is TGTGCCAGCAGCTTAGGCGGAATGGACTCTGGAAACACCATATATTTT.